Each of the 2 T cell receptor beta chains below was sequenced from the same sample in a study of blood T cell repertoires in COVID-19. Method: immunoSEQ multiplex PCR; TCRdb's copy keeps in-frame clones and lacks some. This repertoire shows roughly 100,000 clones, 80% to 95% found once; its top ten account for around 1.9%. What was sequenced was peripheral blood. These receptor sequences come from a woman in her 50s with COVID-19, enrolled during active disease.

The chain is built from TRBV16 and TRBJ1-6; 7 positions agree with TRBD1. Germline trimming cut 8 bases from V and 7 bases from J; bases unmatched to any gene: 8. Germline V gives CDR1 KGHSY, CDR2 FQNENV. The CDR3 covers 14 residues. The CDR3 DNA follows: TGTGCCAGCTCCCGGGACAGCACCAATTCACCCCTCCACTTT. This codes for CASSRDSTNSPLHF.

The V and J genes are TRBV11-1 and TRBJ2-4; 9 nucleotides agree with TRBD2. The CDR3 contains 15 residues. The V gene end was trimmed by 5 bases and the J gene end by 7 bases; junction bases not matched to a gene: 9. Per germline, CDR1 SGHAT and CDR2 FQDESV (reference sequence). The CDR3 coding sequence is TGTGCCAGCAGCCTATTAGCGGGGGAAGCGAACATTCAGTACTTC. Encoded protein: CASSLLAGEANIQYF.